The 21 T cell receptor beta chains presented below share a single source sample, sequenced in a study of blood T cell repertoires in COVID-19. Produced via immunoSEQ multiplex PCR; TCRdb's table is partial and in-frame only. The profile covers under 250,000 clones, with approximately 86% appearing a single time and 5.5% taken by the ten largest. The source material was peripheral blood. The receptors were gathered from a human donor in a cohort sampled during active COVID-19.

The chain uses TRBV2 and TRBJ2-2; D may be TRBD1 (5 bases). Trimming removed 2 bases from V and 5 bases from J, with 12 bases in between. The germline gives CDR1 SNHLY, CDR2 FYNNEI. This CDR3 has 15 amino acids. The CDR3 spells CASSEFATVTGELFF. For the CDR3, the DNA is TGTGCCAGCAGTGAATTCGCGACAGTTACCGGGGAGCTGTTTTTT. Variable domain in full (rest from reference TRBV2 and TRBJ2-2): EPEVTQTPSHQVTQMGQEVILRCVPISNHLYFYWYRQILGQKVEFLVSFYNNEISEKSEIFDDQFSVERPDGSNFTLKIRSTKLEDSAMYFCASSEFATVTGELFFGEGSRLTVL.

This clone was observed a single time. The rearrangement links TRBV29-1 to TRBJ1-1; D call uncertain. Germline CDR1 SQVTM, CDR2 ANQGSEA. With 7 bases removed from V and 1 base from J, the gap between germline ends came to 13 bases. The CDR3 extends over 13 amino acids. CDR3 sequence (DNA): TGCAGCGCCCCGGACGGGAGGAACACTGAAGCTTTCTTT. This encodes CSAPDGRNTEAFF.

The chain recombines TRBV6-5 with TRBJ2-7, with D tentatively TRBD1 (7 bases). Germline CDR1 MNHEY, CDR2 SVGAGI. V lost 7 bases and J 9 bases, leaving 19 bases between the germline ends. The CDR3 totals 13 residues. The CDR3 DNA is TGTGCCAGCACCCCAGGGGGGTCCGGAGCGCAGTACTTC. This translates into CASTPGGSGAQYF.

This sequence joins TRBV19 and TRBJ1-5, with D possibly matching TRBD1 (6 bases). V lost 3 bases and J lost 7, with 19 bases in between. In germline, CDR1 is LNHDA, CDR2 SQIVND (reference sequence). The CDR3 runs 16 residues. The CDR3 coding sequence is TGTGCCAGTAGTATCGATGGTGGGGGCTATGAGCAGCCCCAGCATTTT. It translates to CASSIDGGGYEQPQHF.

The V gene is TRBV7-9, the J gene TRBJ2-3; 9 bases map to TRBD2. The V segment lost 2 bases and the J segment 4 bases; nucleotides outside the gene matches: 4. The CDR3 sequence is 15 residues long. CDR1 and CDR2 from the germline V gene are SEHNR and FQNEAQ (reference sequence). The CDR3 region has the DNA TGTGCCAGCAGCTTAATTAGCGGGAGCGCAGATACGCAGTATTTT. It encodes CASSLISGSADTQYF.

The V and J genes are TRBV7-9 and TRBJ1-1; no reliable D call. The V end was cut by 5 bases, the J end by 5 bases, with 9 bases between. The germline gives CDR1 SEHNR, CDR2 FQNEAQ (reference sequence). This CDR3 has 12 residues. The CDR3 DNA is TGTGCCAGCAGCCGATTGCGAACTGAAGCTTTCTTT. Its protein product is CASSRLRTEAFF.

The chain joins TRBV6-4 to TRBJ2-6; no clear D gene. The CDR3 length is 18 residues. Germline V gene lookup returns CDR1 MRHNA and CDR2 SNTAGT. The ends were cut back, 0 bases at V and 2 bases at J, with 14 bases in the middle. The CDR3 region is CASSDSYRTEPGANVLTF. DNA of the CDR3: TGTGCCAGCAGTGACTCTTACAGAACAGAGCCTGGGGCCAACGTCCTGACTTTC.

Here the CDR3 reads CASSLTGKETQYF. The DNA for the CDR3 is TGTGCCAGCAGCTTAACAGGAAAGGAGACCCAGTACTTC. The chain is built from TRBV7-9 and TRBJ2-5; TRBD1 is a possible D gene (5 bases). The CDR3 extends over 13 amino acids. Trimming pared 2 bases from V and 5 bases from J, leaving 9 bases between. The germline gives CDR1 SEHNR, CDR2 FQNEAQ (reference sequence).

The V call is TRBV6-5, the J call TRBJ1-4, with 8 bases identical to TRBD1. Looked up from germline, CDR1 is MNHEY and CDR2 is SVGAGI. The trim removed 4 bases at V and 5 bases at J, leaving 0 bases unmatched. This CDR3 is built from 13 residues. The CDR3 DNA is TGTGCCAGCAGTTGGGACAGGAATGAAAAACTGTTTTTT. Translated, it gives CASSWDRNEKLFF.

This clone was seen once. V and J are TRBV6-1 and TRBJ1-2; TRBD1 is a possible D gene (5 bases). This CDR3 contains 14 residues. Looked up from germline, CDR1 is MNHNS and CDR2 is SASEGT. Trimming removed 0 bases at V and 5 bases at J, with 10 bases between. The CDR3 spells CASSEAAGRYGYTF. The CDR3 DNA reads TGTGCCAGCAGTGAAGCGGCAGGGAGGTATGGCTACACCTTC.

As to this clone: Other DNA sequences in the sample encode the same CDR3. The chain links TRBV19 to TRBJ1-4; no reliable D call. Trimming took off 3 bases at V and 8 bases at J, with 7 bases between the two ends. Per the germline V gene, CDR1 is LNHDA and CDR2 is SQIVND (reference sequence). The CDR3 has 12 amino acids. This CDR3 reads CASSIRGEKLFF. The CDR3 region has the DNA TGTGCCAGTAGTATTAGAGGAGAAAAACTGTTTTTT.

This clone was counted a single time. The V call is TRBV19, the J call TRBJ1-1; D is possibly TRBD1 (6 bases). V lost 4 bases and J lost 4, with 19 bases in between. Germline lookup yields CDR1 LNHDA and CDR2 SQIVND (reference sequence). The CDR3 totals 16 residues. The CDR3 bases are TGTGCCAGTAGTAGACTGGGCGCAGGGGAGGGCACTGAAGCTTTCTTT. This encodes CASSRLGAGEGTEAFF.

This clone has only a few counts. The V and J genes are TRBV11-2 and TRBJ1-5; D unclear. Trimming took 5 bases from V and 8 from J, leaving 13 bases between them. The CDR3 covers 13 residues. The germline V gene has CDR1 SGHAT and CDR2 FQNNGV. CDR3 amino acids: CASSPGIREPQHF. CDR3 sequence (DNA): TGTGCCAGCAGCCCCGGGATTAGGGAGCCCCAGCATTTT.

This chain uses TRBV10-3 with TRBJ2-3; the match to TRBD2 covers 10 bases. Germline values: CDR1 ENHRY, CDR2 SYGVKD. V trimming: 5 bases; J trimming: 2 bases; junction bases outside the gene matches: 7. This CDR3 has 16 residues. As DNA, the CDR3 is TGTGCCATCAGTCAATCAGCGGGGGGGAACACAGATACGCAGTATTTT. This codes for CAISQSAGGNTDTQYF.

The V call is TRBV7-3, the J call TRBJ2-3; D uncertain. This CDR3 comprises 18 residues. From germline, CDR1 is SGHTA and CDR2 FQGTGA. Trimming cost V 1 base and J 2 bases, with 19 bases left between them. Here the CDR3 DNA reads TGTGCCAGCAGCTTAAGCCTCATATCTACCTCTAACACAGATACGCAGTATTTT. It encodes CASSLSLISTSNTDTQYF.

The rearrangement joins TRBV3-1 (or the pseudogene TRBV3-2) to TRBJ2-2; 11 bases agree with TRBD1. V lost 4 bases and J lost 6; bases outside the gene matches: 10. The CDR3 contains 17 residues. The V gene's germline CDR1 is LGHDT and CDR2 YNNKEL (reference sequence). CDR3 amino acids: CASSPLSRTGGPGELFF. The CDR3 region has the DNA TGTGCCAGCAGCCCCTTATCCCGGACAGGGGGCCCCGGGGAGCTGTTTTTT.

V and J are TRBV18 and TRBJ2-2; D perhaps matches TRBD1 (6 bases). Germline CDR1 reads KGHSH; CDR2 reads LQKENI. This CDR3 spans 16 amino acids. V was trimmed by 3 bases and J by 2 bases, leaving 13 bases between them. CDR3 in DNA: TGTGCCAGCTCACCTCCCGGGACAAGCAACACCGGGGAGCTGTTTTTT. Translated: CASSPPGTSNTGELFF.

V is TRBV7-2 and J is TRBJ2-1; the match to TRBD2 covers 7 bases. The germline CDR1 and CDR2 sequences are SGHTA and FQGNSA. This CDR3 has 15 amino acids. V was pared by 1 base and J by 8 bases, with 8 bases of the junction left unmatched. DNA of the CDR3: TGTGCCAGCAGCTTAGGGGGGAGGGCCAACGATGAGCAGTTCTTC. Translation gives CASSLGGRANDEQFF.

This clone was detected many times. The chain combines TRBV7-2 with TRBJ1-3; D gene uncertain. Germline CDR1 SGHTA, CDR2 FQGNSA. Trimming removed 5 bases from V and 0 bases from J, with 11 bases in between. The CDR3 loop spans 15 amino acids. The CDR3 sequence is CASSPQSFSGNTIYF. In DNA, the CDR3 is TGTGCCAGCAGCCCACAGTCCTTCTCTGGAAACACCATATATTTT.

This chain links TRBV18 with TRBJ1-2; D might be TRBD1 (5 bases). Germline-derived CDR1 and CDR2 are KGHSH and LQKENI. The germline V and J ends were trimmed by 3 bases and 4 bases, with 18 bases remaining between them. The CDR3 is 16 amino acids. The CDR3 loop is CASSPIPGGMSYGYTF. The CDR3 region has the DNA TGTGCCAGCTCACCTATCCCGGGGGGGATGAGCTATGGCTACACCTTC. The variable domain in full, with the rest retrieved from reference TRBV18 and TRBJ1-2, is NAGVMQNPRHLVRRRGQEARLRCSPMKGHSHVYWYRQLPEEGLKFMVYLQKENIIDESGMPKERFSAEFPKEGPSILRIQQVVRGDSAAYFCASSPIPGGMSYGYTFGSGTRLTVV.

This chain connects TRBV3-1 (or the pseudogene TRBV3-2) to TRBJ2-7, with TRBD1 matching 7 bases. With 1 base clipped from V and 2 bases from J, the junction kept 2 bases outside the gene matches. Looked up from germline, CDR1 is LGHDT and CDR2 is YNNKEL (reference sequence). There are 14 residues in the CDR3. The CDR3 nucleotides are TGTGCCAGCAGCCAAGTTACAGGGGCCTACGAGCAGTACTTC. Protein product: CASSQVTGAYEQYF.